One and the same sample provided the 21 T cell receptor beta chains below, sequenced in a study of T-cell reconstitution after alpha-beta-depleted transplantation in children. TCRbeta library construction was performed incorporating unique molecular identifiers. TCRdb independently ran MiXCR on the PCR reads; one entry per CDR3 protein. This table has 200,000 to 300,000 distinct CDR3 sequences, about 25% appearing once. Sequencing used PBMCs, obtained before TCRalphabeta/CD19-depleted stem cell transplant. The origin of the receptors is a girl under 10 years old with Fanconi anemia, due to receive a stem cell transplant.

This clonotype was detected only a few times. The rearrangement uses TRBV7-2 and TRBJ2-7; D call uncertain. The ends were cut back, 8 bases at V and 5 bases at J, with 10 bases in the middle. The CDR3 has 11 amino acids. The germline gives CDR1 SGHTA, CDR2 FQGNSA. The CDR3 loop is CASLEVDEQYF. The CDR3 DNA is TGTGCCAGCCTAGAGGTGGACGAGCAGTACTTC.

In DNA, the CDR3 is TGCAGTGCTAGCAATAATCCGGCCACCAATGAGCAGTTCTTC. This codes for CSASNNPATNEQFF. The chain recombines TRBV20-1 with TRBJ2-1; no firm D call. Germline V gene sequence: CDR1 DFQATT, CDR2 SNEGSKA (reference sequence). This CDR3 is 14 amino acids long. V lost 3 bases and J 6 bases, leaving 15 bases between the germline ends.

At least ten counts were recorded for this clonotype. The V and J genes are TRBV4-2 and TRBJ2-1; D is perhaps TRBD2 (6 bases). This CDR3 contains 14 residues. From germline, CDR1 is LGHNA and CDR2 YNFKEQ. Trimming took 5 bases from V and 2 from J, leaving 10 bases between them. Here the CDR3 reads CASSVRLAYNEQFF. The DNA of the CDR3 is TGTGCCAGCAGCGTTAGACTAGCCTACAATGAGCAGTTCTTC.

The table lists this clonotype with a few counts. The chain links TRBV11-2 to TRBJ1-2, with 7 bases identical to TRBD1. The junction had 2 bases not matched to a gene; V was cut back by 5 bases and J by 2 bases. Germline V CDR1 and CDR2: SGHAT, FQNNGV. This CDR3 comprises 13 residues. For the CDR3, the DNA is TGTGCCAGCAGCAAACAGGGGAACTATGGCTACACCTTC. This sequence encodes CASSKQGNYGYTF.

This clonotype was counted at least ten times. J is TRBJ2-6 and V is TRBV12-3 or TRBV12-4; D call uncertain. V lost 6 bases and J lost 11, with 5 bases in between. This CDR3 comprises 10 residues. CDR3 DNA sequence: TGTGCCAGCAGCCTCCACGTCCTGACTTTC. Amino acids: CASSLHVLTF.

The chain recombines TRBV6-1 with TRBJ2-2, with D uncertain. CDR1 and CDR2 (germline): MNHNS, SASEGT. V was trimmed by 6 bases and J by 4 bases, leaving 6 bases between them. CDR3 length: 12 amino acids. In DNA, the CDR3 is TGTGCCAGCAGCGTATTCACCGGGGAGCTGTTTTTT. This codes for CASSVFTGELFF.

This rearrangement joins TRBV7-2 to TRBJ2-1; 10 bases agree with TRBD2. The trim removed 5 bases at V and 0 bases at J, leaving 7 bases unmatched. The CDR3 totals 17 residues. CDR1 is SGHTA and CDR2 is FQGNSA in the germline V gene. The chain's CDR3 is CASSLGLAASSYNEQFF. CDR3 DNA: TGTGCCAGCAGCCTCGGACTAGCGGCGAGCTCCTACAATGAGCAGTTCTTC.

CDR3 DNA sequence: TGTGCCAGCAGCTTAGTGATCCGGGACAGGGGAAACAATCAGCCCCAGCATTTT. Residues: CASSLVIRDRGNNQPQHF. V gene TRBV11-3 combines with J gene TRBJ1-5; 10 bases align to TRBD1. CDR1 and CDR2 from the germline V gene are SGHNT and YENEEA. The CDR3 has 18 residues. V lost 1 base and J lost 3; bases outside the gene matches: 9.

This clonotype was detected many times. The chain is built from TRBV4-1 and TRBJ2-3; 7 bases align to TRBD2. Germline lookup yields CDR1 MGHRA and CDR2 YSYEKL. The CDR3 loop spans 17 amino acids. V lost 3 bases to trimming and J lost 2 bases; unmatched junction nucleotides: 11. Here the CDR3 DNA reads TGCGCCAGCAGCCAGAGAAAATCAGCGGGAACCACAGATACGCAGTATTTT. Amino acid sequence: CASSQRKSAGTTDTQYF.

At least ten counts were recorded for this clonotype. V gene TRBV20-1 combines with J gene TRBJ2-1; D is possibly TRBD1 (5 bases). V lost 7 bases and J lost 7, with 23 bases in between. From germline, CDR1 is DFQATT and CDR2 SNEGSKA (reference sequence). CDR3 length: 15 amino acids. CDR3 coding DNA: TGCAGTGAACTATCATGGTGGGGCGCAGGGAATGAGCAGTTCTTC. Its translation is CSELSWWGAGNEQFF.

V is TRBV20-1 and J is TRBJ2-1, with TRBD2 identical over 11 bases. Losses at the gene ends were 0 bases for V and 4 bases for J; bases not matched to a gene: 5. CDR3 length: 16 residues. The germline gives CDR1 DFQATT, CDR2 SNEGSKA (reference sequence). The CDR3 spells CSARDFGTSGYNEQFF. The CDR3 DNA follows: TGCAGTGCTAGAGATTTCGGGACTAGCGGATACAATGAGCAGTTCTTC.

In this sample, this clonotype turned up many times. The J gene is TRBJ2-7, the V gene TRBV12-3 or TRBV12-4; tentatively, D is TRBD2 (7 bases). The CDR3 runs to 14 residues. V dropped 6 bases and J dropped 7 bases, with 19 bases sitting between them. CDR3 bases: TGTGCCAGCAGCCTGGGGGGGGACACCCTAGAGCAGTACTTC. Protein sequence: CASSLGGDTLEQYF.

The V and J genes are TRBV29-1 and TRBJ2-5; possibly TRBD1 for D (5 bases). V dropped 7 bases and J dropped 2 bases, with 14 bases sitting between them. The germline V gene has CDR1 SQVTM and CDR2 ANQGSEA. This CDR3 is built from 13 residues. The CDR3 DNA reads TGCAGCGCCACCCCAGGGTCACAAGAGACCCAGTACTTC. It translates to CSATPGSQETQYF.

The gene calls are TRBV29-1 and TRBJ2-1; D perhaps matches TRBD2 (6 bases). Trimming shortened V by 2 bases and J by 4 bases, and 12 bases separated the two germline ends. CDR3 length: 14 residues. The germline gives CDR1 SQVTM, CDR2 ANQGSEA. The CDR3 DNA is TGCAGCGTTGAATGGGGGGTCCCGTACAATGAGCAGTTCTTC. This sequence encodes CSVEWGVPYNEQFF.

This chain connects TRBV29-1 to TRBJ2-1; 12 bases agree with TRBD1. V lost 5 bases to trimming and J lost 9 bases; unmatched junction nucleotides: 5. CDR3 length equals 13 residues. CDR1 SQVTM and CDR2 ANQGSEA come from the germline V gene. The CDR3 is CSVWGQGAVEQFF. The CDR3 DNA sequence: TGCAGCGTTTGGGGACAGGGGGCCGTTGAGCAGTTCTTC.

The chain uses TRBV23-1 and TRBJ2-7, with 10 bases that match TRBD1. TRBV23-1 is given ORF status, its function remaining uncertain. Trimming at V came to 3 bases and at J to 1 base, leaving 12 bases not matched to a gene. The CDR3 contains 18 residues. CDR3 coding DNA: TGCGCCAGCAGTCATATTATTCCACCGGGACAGGGGTCCTACGAGCAGTACTTC. It is translated as CASSHIIPPGQGSYEQYF.

This clonotype showed up many times. The rearrangement uses TRBV12-3 or TRBV12-4 and TRBJ1-1; D remains unclear. V was clipped by 2 bases and J by 7 bases, with 11 bases between them. The CDR3 is 13 amino acids. For the CDR3, the DNA is TGTGCCAGCAGTTTAATCGGTCGAGATGAAGCTTTCTTT. It is translated as CASSLIGRDEAFF.

This clonotype showed up just a few times. The V gene is TRBV7-2, the J gene TRBJ2-1; the match to TRBD2 covers 9 bases. The CDR3 has 15 residues. CDR1 and CDR2 (germline): SGHTA, FQGNSA. V shed 3 bases, J shed 3 bases, and the junction held 3 bases outside the gene matches. The chain's CDR3 is CASSFLAGRYNEQFF. The CDR3 region has the DNA TGTGCCAGCAGCTTCCTAGCGGGACGCTACAATGAGCAGTTCTTC.

As to this clonotype: This clone may be a read error of a much larger clone one base away. The V gene is TRBV20-1, the J gene TRBJ2-1; 13 positions match TRBD2. The V gene's germline CDR1 is DFQATT and CDR2 SNEGSKA (reference sequence). The length of the CDR3 is 15 residues. The CDR3 spells CCARSTSGGANEQFF. CDR3 in DNA: TGCTGTGCTAGATCAACTAGCGGGGGGGCCAATGAGCAGTTCTTC.

A few counts support this clonotype. The V call is TRBV12-3 or TRBV12-4, the J call TRBJ2-5; 7 nucleotides align to TRBD1. Trimming at V came to 5 bases and at J to 1 base, leaving 13 bases not matched to a gene. This CDR3 is built from 17 residues. The DNA of the CDR3 is TGTGCCAGCAGTATTCACTATCCCCGGACAGGCCAAGAGACCCAGTACTTC. The encoded protein is CASSIHYPRTGQETQYF.

The chain combines TRBV19 with TRBJ2-1; D gene uncertain. The V gene's germline CDR1 is LNHDA and CDR2 SQIVND (reference sequence). The CDR3 length is 13 residues. The V and J ends lost 3 bases and 9 bases respectively, with 12 bases between them. CDR3 bases: TGTGCCAGTAGTATTCTGCAGAAAAGTGAGCAGTTCTTC. Translating gives CASSILQKSEQFF. Filled out from reference TRBV19 and TRBJ2-1, the complete variable domain reads DGGITQSPKYLFRKEGQNVTLSCEQNLNHDAMYWYRQDPGQGLRLIYYSQIVNDFQKGDIAEGYSVSREKKESFPLTVTSAQKNPTAFYLCASSILQKSEQFFGPGTRLTVL.